The 27 T cell receptor beta chains listed next were all sequenced from one sample in a study of PD-L1 blockade in urothelial cancer. Time point of the sample: pretreatment peripheral blood. Measured with immunoSEQ multiplex PCR; TCRdb has only the in-frame clones, and not every one. The sample includes tens of thousands of clones, around 87% of them seen just once. The sample consisted of PBMCs, taken around atezolizumab (anti-PD-L1) treatment. These receptors came from a man aged 55 to 69 with urothelial cancer.

The chain couples TRBV29-1 to TRBJ1-4, with 7 bases that match TRBD1. Germline V CDR1 and CDR2: SQVTM, ANQGSEA. With 6 bases clipped from V and 4 bases from J, the junction kept 8 bases outside the gene matches. This CDR3 has 14 amino acids. The CDR3 is CSVTGTANNEKLFF. The CDR3 DNA reads as TGCAGCGTCACGGGGACAGCCAATAATGAAAAACTGTTTTTT. The entire variable domain, with the rest obtained from reference TRBV29-1 and TRBJ1-4, is as follows: SAVISQKPSRDICQRGTSLTIQCQVDSQVTMMFWYRQQPGQSLTLIATANQGSEATYESGFVIDKFPISRPNLTFSTLTVSNMSPEDSSIYLCSVTGTANNEKLFFGSGTQLSVL.

This clone came up a few times. The chain combines TRBV18 with TRBJ1-2; TRBD1 matches at 7 bases. CDR3 length equals 15 residues. V dropped 3 bases and J dropped 4; count of bases not matched to a gene: 8. Germline V gene lookup returns CDR1 KGHSH and CDR2 LQKENI. CDR3 sequence (DNA): TGTGCCAGCTCACCGGGACAGAGACAGTTCTATGGCTACACCTTC. Translated, it gives CASSPGQRQFYGYTF.

CDR3 in amino acids: CASSPMTGAGEQYF. DNA of the CDR3: TGTGCCAGTAGCCCTATGACAGGGGCTGGCGAGCAGTACTTC. The chain employs TRBV19 and TRBJ2-7; 8 nucleotides line up with TRBD1. This CDR3 is 14 amino acids long. After removal of 6 bases from V and 6 bases from J, the junction contained 10 bases not matched to a gene. Looked up from germline, CDR1 is LNHDA and CDR2 is SQIVND (reference sequence).

The CDR3 protein is CASSSSSGSRYEQYF. The DNA for the CDR3 is TGTGCCAGCAGTTCTTCTAGCGGGAGTAGGTACGAGCAGTACTTC. The rearrangement links TRBV28 to TRBJ2-7; TRBD2 aligns across 10 bases. The CDR3 has 15 amino acids. The V gene end was trimmed by 4 bases and the J gene end by 4 bases; junction bases not matched to a gene: 7. The germline gives CDR1 MDHEN, CDR2 SYDVKM.

The chain links TRBV7-3 to TRBJ1-3; no definite D call. The CDR3 covers 14 residues. The V end was cut by 2 bases, the J end by 0 bases, with 5 bases between. Germline values: CDR1 SGHTA, CDR2 FQGTGA. The CDR3 coding sequence is TGTGCCAGCAGCTTATCGGGCTCTGGAAACACCATATATTTT. This translates into CASSLSGSGNTIYF.

The sample holds one count of this clone. The rearrangement links TRBV5-1 to TRBJ1-1, with 7 bases that match TRBD1. CDR1 is SGHRS, CDR2 YFSETQ, per germline. With V trimmed by 4 bases and J by 5 bases, 11 bases remained unmatched. The CDR3 extends over 15 amino acids. As DNA, the CDR3 is TGCGCCAGCAGCCTTTCGGACAGGTCAGGAACTGAAGCTTTCTTT. This gives the protein CASSLSDRSGTEAFF.

The chain has TRBV2 and TRBJ2-1; the D is unclear. The germline CDR1 and CDR2 sequences are SNHLY and FYNNEI. Trimming cost V 8 bases and J 6 bases, with 8 bases left between them. The CDR3 runs 11 residues. CDR3 sequence (DNA): TGTGCCAGCGCTGCGTTCAATGAGCAGTTCTTC. Protein product: CASAAFNEQFF. The full variable domain, in which reference TRBV2 and TRBJ2-1 provide the parts outside the CDR3, is EPEVTQTPSHQVTQMGQEVILRCVPISNHLYFYWYRQILGQKVEFLVSFYNNEISEKSEIFDDQFSVERPDGSNFTLKIRSTKLEDSAMYFCASAAFNEQFFGPGTRLTVL.

This sequence joins TRBV18 and TRBJ1-5, with TRBD1 as a possible D gene (5 bases). Germline CDR1 reads KGHSH; CDR2 reads LQKENI. V gave up 3 bases and J gave up 0 bases, with 12 bases separating them. CDR3 length: 16 amino acids. CDR3 bases: TGTGCCAGCTCACCCCCGGGGGACCCTAGCAATCAGCCCCAGCATTTT. Its translation: CASSPPGDPSNQPQHF.

This sequence joins TRBV30 and TRBJ2-1; 8 bases align to TRBD2. CDR3 length: 18 amino acids. V lost 5 bases, J lost 2 bases, and 17 bases stayed unmatched. Germline CDR1 and CDR2: GTSNPN and SVGIG (reference sequence). The CDR3 DNA is TGTGCCTGGGGGACTAGTTTGGTTCCATCTGGCCCCTACAATGAGCAGTTCTTC. It is translated as CAWGTSLVPSGPYNEQFF.

V usage is TRBV19 and J usage is TRBJ2-4; perhaps TRBD1 as D (5 bases). The length of the CDR3 is 15 residues. Germline assignment: CDR1 LNHDA and CDR2 SQIVND (reference sequence). V was shortened by 5 bases and J by 3 bases, with 14 bases between the two germline ends. This chain's CDR3 is CASSSLQGVKNIQYF. DNA for the CDR3: TGTGCCAGTAGTTCTCTCCAGGGTGTCAAAAACATTCAGTACTTC.

This chain links TRBV18 with TRBJ2-3; D gene unclear. The CDR3 spans 13 residues. Deletions cut 6 bases from V and 6 bases from J, with 13 bases between. The germline CDR1 and CDR2 sequences are KGHSH and LQKENI. The CDR3 sequence: CASSPPSRDTQYF. In nucleotides, the CDR3 is TGTGCCAGCTCCCCCCCGAGCCGCGATACGCAGTATTTT.

This sequence joins TRBV7-2 and TRBJ2-3; 7 positions match TRBD1. Germline CDR1 reads SGHTA; CDR2 reads FQGNSA. V shed 6 bases, J shed 0 bases, and the junction held 6 bases outside the gene matches. This CDR3 region has 15 residues. Here the CDR3 reads CASRSSRGSTDTQYF. The CDR3 nucleotides are TGTGCCAGCAGATCAAGCAGGGGGAGCACAGATACGCAGTATTTT.

The rearrangement joins TRBV27 to TRBJ2-3; D is undetermined. V lost 5 bases and J 1 base, leaving 16 bases between the germline ends. The germline V gene has CDR1 MNHEY and CDR2 SMNVEV (reference sequence). The CDR3 is 16 residues long. CDR3 DNA: TGTGCCAGCAGTCAACCGTCAGGAATTGGCACAGATACGCAGTATTTT. This codes for CASSQPSGIGTDTQYF.

This chain uses TRBV5-6 with TRBJ1-1; TRBD1 might be the D (6 bases). The ends were cut back, 4 bases at V and 11 bases at J, with 18 bases in the middle. CDR1 and CDR2 from the germline V gene are SGHDT and YYEEEE. The CDR3 sequence is 13 residues long. The CDR3 sequence: CASSGQPGTPAFF. CDR3 sequence (DNA): TGTGCCAGCAGCGGCCAACCCGGGACACCGGCTTTCTTT. Filled out from reference TRBV5-6 and TRBJ1-1, the complete variable domain reads DAGVTQSPTHLIKTRGQQVTLRCSPKSGHDTVSWYQQALGQGPQFIFQYYEEEERQRGNFPDRFSGHQFPNYSSELNVNALLLGDSALYLCASSGQPGTPAFFGQGTRLTVV.

The chain couples TRBV21-1 to TRBJ2-3; the table gives TRBD2 as D, unverified against the DNA. TRBV21-1 is described as a pseudogene. The CDR3 has 15 amino acids. Here the CDR3 reads CASSGPSGGSDTQYF. The CDR3 DNA sequence: TGTGCCAGCAGTGGCCCTAGCGGGGGCTCGGATACGCAGTATTTT.

This clone was observed once. This rearrangement joins TRBV7-2 to TRBJ1-1, with no clear D. The CDR3 has 12 residues. Trimming removed 11 bases from V and 2 bases from J, with 12 bases in between. Germline CDR1 is SGHTA and CDR2 is FQGNSA. The CDR3 loop is CASKTPNTEAFF. The CDR3 region has the DNA TGTGCCTCCAAAACACCTAACACTGAAGCTTTCTTT.

The chain has TRBV5-6 and TRBJ2-5; the D is unclear. Per germline, CDR1 SGHDT and CDR2 YYEEEE. The CDR3 has 12 residues. V gave up 0 bases and J gave up 9 bases, with 9 bases separating them. Here the CDR3 DNA reads TGTGCCAGCAGCTTGGCGGTCCCCCCCCAGTACTTC. Residues: CASSLAVPPQYF. The complete variable domain, with remaining parts taken from reference TRBV5-6 and TRBJ2-5, reads DAGVTQSPTHLIKTRGQQVTLRCSPKSGHDTVSWYQQALGQGPQFIFQYYEEEERQRGNFPDRFSGHQFPNYSSELNVNALLLGDSALYLCASSLAVPPQYFGPGTRLLVL.

The chain carries TRBV5-4 and TRBJ2-7, with D possibly being TRBD1 (6 bases). The V end was cut by 4 bases, the J end by 2 bases, with 13 bases between. CDR1 and CDR2 (germline): SGHNT, YYREEE (reference sequence). The CDR3 has 14 amino acids. The CDR3 is CASSDRDTPYEQYF. CDR3 DNA: TGTGCCAGCAGCGACCGGGACACCCCCTACGAGCAGTACTTC.

The V gene is TRBV4-1, the J gene TRBJ2-7, with D maybe TRBD2 (6 bases). This CDR3 is 18 amino acids long. Trimming removed 0 bases from V and 0 bases from J, with 18 bases in between. In germline, CDR1 is MGHRA, CDR2 YSYEKL. The CDR3 reads CASSQDSWSSVNSYEQYF. The DNA for the CDR3 is TGCGCCAGCAGCCAAGATAGCTGGTCTAGCGTCAACTCCTACGAGCAGTACTTC.

The J gene is TRBJ2-1, the V gene TRBV10-3; the match to TRBD2 covers 10 bases. Germline loops: CDR1 ENHRY, CDR2 SYGVKD. The CDR3 has 14 residues. The J segment lost 8 bases and the V segment lost 1 base, leaving 2 bases of the junction unmatched. The CDR3 DNA sequence: TGTGCCATCAGTGAGTATCTAGCGGGAGATGAGCAGTTCTTC. Amino acids: CAISEYLAGDEQFF.

V is TRBV9 and J is TRBJ2-3, with a possible D match to TRBD2 (5 bases). There are 16 residues in the CDR3. CDR1 SGDLS and CDR2 YYNGEE come from the germline V gene. With 0 bases removed from V and 0 bases from J, the gap between germline ends came to 11 bases. The CDR3 protein is CASSVEASFSTDTQYF. The CDR3 DNA is TGTGCCAGCAGCGTAGAGGCTAGCTTCAGCACAGATACGCAGTATTTT.

The chain has TRBV7-3 and TRBJ2-1; maybe TRBD2 (5 bases). The CDR3 sequence is 14 residues long. The germline V and J ends were trimmed by 5 bases and 6 bases, with 14 bases remaining between them. Germline assignment: CDR1 SGHTA and CDR2 FQGTGA. In DNA, the CDR3 is TGTGCCAGCAGCCCGATACCTACTAGCAATGAGCAGTTCTTC. Amino acids: CASSPIPTSNEQFF.

The chain joins TRBV7-9 to TRBJ2-3, with D perhaps TRBD2 (6 bases). Germline lookup yields CDR1 SEHNR and CDR2 FQNEAQ (reference sequence). V was cut by 4 bases and J by 6 bases, with 11 bases left in between. This CDR3 is 13 amino acids long. The CDR3 is CASSSLASDTQYF. CDR3 nucleotide sequence: TGTGCCAGCAGCTCGCTAGCGTCGGATACGCAGTATTTT.

The chain is built from TRBV5-4 and TRBJ2-1; a possible D gene is TRBD2 (5 bases). Trimming stripped 4 bases from V and 2 bases from J, with 13 bases between. Germline lookup yields CDR1 SGHNT and CDR2 YYREEE (reference sequence). The CDR3 covers 15 residues. CDR3 coding DNA: TGTGCCAGCAGCCCTGGACTTCCCCCCTACAATGAGCAGTTCTTC. Encoded protein: CASSPGLPPYNEQFF. The whole variable domain, filled in from reference TRBV5-4 and TRBJ2-1, reads ETGVTQSPTHLIKTRGQQVTLRCSSQSGHNTVSWYQQALGQGPQFIFQYYREEENGRGNFPPRFSGLQFPNYSSELNVNALELDDSALYLCASSPGLPPYNEQFFGPGTRLTVL.

V and J are TRBV9 and TRBJ2-7; 11 bases fit TRBD1. CDR3 size: 15 residues. With V trimmed by 2 bases and J by 0 bases, 1 base remained unmatched. CDR1 is SGDLS and CDR2 is YYNGEE in the germline V gene. The CDR3 nucleotides are TGTGCCAGCAGCGTCGGGACAGGGGGCTCCTACGAGCAGTACTTC. Translation gives CASSVGTGGSYEQYF.

The J gene is TRBJ2-4, the V gene TRBV5-4; 7 positions match TRBD2. Germline assignment: CDR1 SGHNT and CDR2 YYREEE (reference sequence). CDR3 size: 17 residues. The V gene end was trimmed by 4 bases and the J gene end by 3 bases; junction bases not matched to a gene: 13. CDR3 residues: CASSLMNKRGVKNIQYF. For the CDR3, the DNA is TGTGCCAGCAGCCTTATGAATAAGCGGGGAGTCAAAAACATTCAGTACTTC.

The gene calls are TRBV5-4 and TRBJ2-7; D ambiguous. Germline lookup yields CDR1 SGHNT and CDR2 YYREEE (reference sequence). This CDR3 spans 13 amino acids. Trimming removed 2 bases from V and 6 bases from J, with 12 bases in between. The CDR3 here is CASSFYSMGEQYF. The CDR3 DNA follows: TGTGCCAGCAGCTTCTACAGCATGGGCGAGCAGTACTTC.